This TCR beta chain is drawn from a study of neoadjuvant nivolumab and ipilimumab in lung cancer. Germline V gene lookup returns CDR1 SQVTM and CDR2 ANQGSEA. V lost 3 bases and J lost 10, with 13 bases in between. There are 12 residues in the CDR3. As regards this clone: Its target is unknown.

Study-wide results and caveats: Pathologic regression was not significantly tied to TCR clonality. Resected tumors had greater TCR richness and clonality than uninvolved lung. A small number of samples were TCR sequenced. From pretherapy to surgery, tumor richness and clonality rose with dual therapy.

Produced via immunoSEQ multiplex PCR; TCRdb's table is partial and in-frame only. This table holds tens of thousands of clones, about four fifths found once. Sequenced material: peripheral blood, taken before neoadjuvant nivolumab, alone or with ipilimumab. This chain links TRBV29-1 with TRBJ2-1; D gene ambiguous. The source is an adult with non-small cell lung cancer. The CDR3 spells CSVDLVPQEQFF. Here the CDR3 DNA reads TGCAGCGTTGACTTGGTCCCTCAAGAGCAGTTCTTC.